These 5 T cell receptor beta chains were all obtained from the same sample, sequenced in a study of blood T cell repertoires in COVID-19. Measured with immunoSEQ multiplex PCR; TCRdb has only the in-frame clones, and not every one. The sample has hundreds of thousands of clones; over 75% are singletons. Specimen: PBMCs or T cells enriched from blood (not recorded which). These receptors all come from a man in his forties or fifties who had recovered from COVID-19.

This clone was recorded a few times. The chain combines TRBV7-2 with TRBJ2-2, with 8 bases fitting TRBD1. CDR1 SGHTA and CDR2 FQGNSA come from the germline V gene. V trimming: 5 bases; J trimming: 5 bases; junction bases outside the gene matches: 7. There are 15 residues in the CDR3. CDR3 amino acids: CASSLRTGNTGELFF. CDR3 in DNA: TGTGCCAGCAGCCTCCGGACAGGGAATACCGGGGAGCTGTTTTTT. The full variable domain, in which reference TRBV7-2 and TRBJ2-2 provide the parts outside the CDR3, is GAGVSQSPSNKVTEKGKDVELRCDPISGHTALYWYRQSLGQGLEFLIYFQGNSAPDKSGLPSDRFSAERTGGSVSTLTIQRTQQEDSAVYLCASSLRTGNTGELFFGEGSRLTVL.

The CDR3 DNA is TGTGCCAGCAGCTTCCTCGACAGGCGGAAAAGCACTGAAGCTTTCTTT. It translates to CASSFLDRRKSTEAFF. V is TRBV5-6 and J is TRBJ1-1, with D possibly being TRBD1 (6 bases). Germline lookup yields CDR1 SGHDT and CDR2 YYEEEE. The CDR3 covers 16 residues. The germline V and J ends were trimmed by 2 bases and 4 bases, with 18 bases remaining between them. The full variable domain, completed using reference TRBV5-6 and TRBJ1-1, is DAGVTQSPTHLIKTRGQQVTLRCSPKSGHDTVSWYQQALGQGPQFIFQYYEEEERQRGNFPDRFSGHQFPNYSSELNVNALLLGDSALYLCASSFLDRRKSTEAFFGQGTRLTVV.

The chain recombines TRBV4-1 with TRBJ2-2; 7 nucleotides align to TRBD2. V lost 1 base to trimming and J lost 1 base; unmatched junction nucleotides: 3. The germline V gene encodes CDR1 MGHRA and CDR2 YSYEKL. The CDR3 spans 16 residues. The CDR3 is CASSQASGVNTGELFF. For the CDR3, the DNA is TGCGCCAGCAGCCAAGCAAGCGGGGTGAACACCGGGGAGCTGTTTTTT.

Here the CDR3 DNA reads TGTGCCAGTAGTACCCAGGGTGAGGAAAAACTGTTTTTT. Translated: CASSTQGEEKLFF. The chain employs TRBV19 and TRBJ1-4, with a weak D call TRBD1 (5 bases). The ends were cut back, 4 bases at V and 8 bases at J, with 11 bases in the middle. Germline assignment: CDR1 LNHDA and CDR2 SQIVND (reference sequence). There are 13 residues in the CDR3. Filled out from reference TRBV19 and TRBJ1-4, the complete variable domain reads DGGITQSPKYLFRKEGQNVTLSCEQNLNHDAMYWYRQDPGQGLRLIYYSQIVNDFQKGDIAEGYSVSREKKESFPLTVTSAQKNPTAFYLCASSTQGEEKLFFGSGTQLSVL.

The chain couples TRBV6-6 to TRBJ1-2, with TRBD1 as a possible D gene (5 bases). Trimming removed 6 bases from V and 8 bases from J, with 16 bases in between. Germline loops: CDR1 MNHNY, CDR2 SVGAGI (reference sequence). The CDR3 extends over 13 amino acids. CDR3 nucleotide sequence: TGTGCCAGCAGCCCCCAGGGAATCCAAGGCTACACCTTC. Amino acid sequence: CASSPQGIQGYTF.